Shown below are 3 T cell receptor beta chains from a single sample sequenced in a study of blood T cell repertoires in COVID-19. Using immunoSEQ multiplex PCR, the repertoire was profiled, and TCRdb retains in-frame clones only, with some absent. The table has about 44,000 clones, around 90% seen once; the top ten hold around 25%. The source material was peripheral blood. These TCRs come from a woman of 80 years or more in a cohort sampled during active or convalescent COVID-19.

This clone has only a few counts. The chain combines TRBV6-5 with TRBJ2-7, with TRBD1 matching 11 bases. The ends lost 6 bases at V and 6 bases at J; junction bases unmatched: 10. CDR1 MNHEY and CDR2 SVGAGI come from the germline V gene. This CDR3 has 15 residues. CDR3 protein: CASRTQGQGVGEQYF. CDR3 coding DNA: TGTGCCAGCAGAACCCAGGGACAGGGGGTAGGCGAGCAGTACTTC.

The V and J genes are TRBV5-1 and TRBJ2-1; D might be TRBD1 (6 bases). The CDR3 sequence is 14 residues long. Trimming shortened V by 6 bases and J by 3 bases, and 13 bases separated the two germline ends. Germline V CDR1 and CDR2: SGHRS, YFSETQ. CDR3 bases: TGCGCCAGCACCCTCTTGGACAGCTACAATGAGCAGTTCTTC. This encodes CASTLLDSYNEQFF. Full variable domain (missing parts from reference TRBV5-1 and TRBJ2-1): KAGVTQTPRYLIKTRGQQVTLSCSPISGHRSVSWYQQTPGQGLQFLFEYFSETQRNKGNFPGRFSGRQFSNSRSEMNVSTLELGDSALYLCASTLLDSYNEQFFGPGTRLTVL.

This chain connects TRBV11-3 to TRBJ2-3; D not resolved. Trimming removed 1 base at V and 0 bases at J, with 8 bases between. This CDR3 spans 15 amino acids. Looked up from germline, CDR1 is SGHNT and CDR2 is YENEEA. DNA for the CDR3: TGTGCCAGCAGCTTAGGCGGCAGTAGCACAGATACGCAGTATTTT. This sequence encodes CASSLGGSSTDTQYF. Complete variable domain (other parts from reference TRBV11-3 and TRBJ2-3): EAGVVQSPRYKIIEKKQPVAFWCNPISGHNTLYWYLQNLGQGPELLIRYENEEAVDDSQLPKDRFSAERLKGVDSTLKIQPAELGDSAVYLCASSLGGSSTDTQYFGPGTRLTVL.